A single sample gave rise to the 5 T cell receptor beta chains below, sequenced in a study of blood T cell repertoires in COVID-19. TCRdb keeps only in-frame clones here, not all; method: immunoSEQ multiplex PCR. The data show approximately 480,000 clones, with roughly nine tenths seen just once and roughly 0.9% held by the top ten. Sequencing input: peripheral blood. These receptor sequences come from a man aged 18 to 29 with COVID-19, enrolled during active disease.

Comments on this clone: This sample includes further DNA sequences coding for the same CDR3. The chain joins TRBV3-1 (or the pseudogene TRBV3-2) to TRBJ2-7; 7 nucleotides line up with TRBD2. The CDR3 totals 14 residues. Per the germline V gene, CDR1 is LGHDT and CDR2 is YNNKEL (reference sequence). The junction had 6 bases not matched to a gene; V was cut back by 2 bases and J by 5 bases. CDR3 region: CASSQLASGHEQYF. The CDR3 coding sequence is TGTGCCAGCAGCCAATTGGCTAGCGGTCACGAGCAGTACTTC.

This rearrangement joins TRBV7-2 to TRBJ2-3; 9 positions match TRBD2. Germline V gives CDR1 SGHTA, CDR2 FQGNSA. Trimming cost V 1 base and J 5 bases; bases outside gene matches: 7. The CDR3 has 16 amino acids. The CDR3 sequence is CASSLGGSGRGDTQYF. The CDR3 nucleotides read TGTGCCAGCAGCTTAGGTGGTAGCGGGAGAGGAGATACGCAGTATTTT. The full variable domain, with the rest looked up from reference TRBV7-2 and TRBJ2-3, is GAGVSQSPSNKVTEKGKDVELRCDPISGHTALYWYRQSLGQGLEFLIYFQGNSAPDKSGLPSDRFSAERTGGSVSTLTIQRTQQEDSAVYLCASSLGGSGRGDTQYFGPGTRLTVL.

The chain recombines TRBV7-9 with TRBJ2-5, with a weak D call TRBD2 (7 bases). V gave up 5 bases and J gave up 5 bases, with 15 bases separating them. Germline V gives CDR1 SEHNR, CDR2 FQNEAQ (reference sequence). The CDR3 totals 14 residues. In nucleotides, the CDR3 is TGTGCCAGCAGCCTCTCCCGGGGGGCCGAGACCCAGTACTTC. This gives the protein CASSLSRGAETQYF.

This chain links TRBV25-1 with TRBJ2-7; 8 bases align to TRBD1. J gave up 6 bases and V 6 bases, and 4 bases lay outside the gene matches. There are 12 residues in the CDR3. In germline, CDR1 is MGHDK, CDR2 SYGVNS. The CDR3 protein is CASRKTGAEQYF. CDR3 bases: TGTGCCAGCAGAAAGACAGGGGCCGAGCAGTACTTC.

The chain employs TRBV6-5 and TRBJ2-7, with D possibly being TRBD1 (6 bases). V was pared by 6 bases and J by 4 bases, with 13 bases between. Germline V gene sequence: CDR1 MNHEY, CDR2 SVGAGI. The CDR3 spans 13 residues. CDR3 DNA sequence: TGTGCCAGCAGCCGTGGACAGACTTACGAGCAGTACTTC. Protein product: CASSRGQTYEQYF.